These 5 T cell receptor beta chains came from one sample sequenced in a study of cytomegalovirus exposure and HLA in healthy donors listed by TCRdb under 2017. Library method: the immunoSEQ multiplex PCR assay. Not all clones reach the TCRdb copy of this immuneACCESS table, which keeps in-frame sequences only. Checked studies attribute under half of the gap to unresolved V genes and leave the rest unexplained. Across this sample there are 80,000 to 100,000 clones, with roughly 84% seen only once. The ten largest make up around 6% of the sample. Sequences were obtained from PBMCs. These receptors all come from a man aged 18 to 30 in good health and CMV-seropositive.

In the case of this clone: Distinct nucleotide sequences in the sample also encode this CDR3. The V gene is TRBV5-4, the J gene TRBJ1-4; 9 bases fit TRBD1. Per germline, CDR1 SGHNT and CDR2 YYREEE (reference sequence). The CDR3 totals 14 residues. V shed 2 bases and J 7 bases; nucleotides not matched to a gene: 3. CDR3 sequence reads: CASSLQGAVEKLFF. The CDR3, as DNA: TGTGCCAGCAGCTTACAGGGGGCGGTTGAAAAACTGTTTTTT.

This clone was seen a few times. The gene calls are TRBV6-5 and TRBJ2-7, with 9 positions matching TRBD1. The CDR3 loop spans 14 amino acids. V gave up 0 bases and J gave up 3 bases; unmatched junction bases: 0. Germline CDR1 reads MNHEY; CDR2 reads SVGAGI. This CDR3 reads CASSYSTGGYEQYF. The CDR3 nucleotides are TGTGCCAGCAGTTACTCGACAGGGGGCTACGAGCAGTACTTC.

The chain has TRBV28 and TRBJ2-5; TRBD2 matches 11 bases. Germline lookup yields CDR1 MDHEN and CDR2 SYDVKM. The junction had 6 bases not matched to a gene; V was cut back by 6 bases and J by 3 bases. The CDR3 runs to 15 residues. The DNA of the CDR3 is TGTGCCAGCAGCCGAACTAGCGGGAGTGAAGAGACCCAGTACTTC. It codes for CASSRTSGSEETQYF.

This clone was seen a handful of times. The V gene is TRBV5-6, the J gene TRBJ1-1; TRBD1 might be the D (5 bases). Germline CDR1 reads SGHDT; CDR2 reads YYEEEE. V was cut by 0 bases and J by 5 bases, with 17 bases left in between. CDR3 size: 16 residues. The CDR3 reads CASSLARGRVVTEAFF. In nucleotides, the CDR3 is TGTGCCAGCAGCTTGGCACGCGGCAGGGTGGTTACTGAAGCTTTCTTT. Supplemented by reference TRBV5-6 and TRBJ1-1, the full variable domain reads DAGVTQSPTHLIKTRGQQVTLRCSPKSGHDTVSWYQQALGQGPQFIFQYYEEEERQRGNFPDRFSGHQFPNYSSELNVNALLLGDSALYLCASSLARGRVVTEAFFGQGTRLTVV.

The chain couples TRBV6-6 to TRBJ1-3; the D gene is possibly TRBD1 (6 bases). The germline gives CDR1 MNHNY, CDR2 SVGAGI (reference sequence). CDR3 size: 15 residues. Trimming took off 7 bases at V and 5 bases at J, with 18 bases between the two ends. CDR3 DNA sequence: TGTGCCAGCACGGCCGGGGGGGGGCTTAGAAACACCATATATTTT. Its translation: CASTAGGGLRNTIYF.